Listed here are 26 T cell receptor beta chains from one sample, sequenced in a study of blood T cell repertoires in COVID-19. Here immunoSEQ multiplex PCR was the method, and the copy in TCRdb shows in-frame clones only, minus some. The table lists hundreds of thousands of clones, roughly 89% of them singletons. The specimen was peripheral blood. The receptors here all came from a woman under 40 with active or convalescent COVID-19.

In DNA, the CDR3 is TGTGCCAGCAGCCAAGAAGGGACTAGCGGGAGTGGTGGGGCAGTCGAGACCCAGTACTTC. Its protein product is CASSQEGTSGSGGAVETQYF. The chain combines TRBV4-2 with TRBJ2-5, with TRBD2 identical over 14 bases. This CDR3 is 20 amino acids long. Germline CDR1 and CDR2: LGHNA and YNFKEQ. J was trimmed by 5 bases and V by 0 bases; bases with no gene match: 14.

This sequence joins TRBV5-1 and TRBJ2-5; TRBD2 matches 8 bases. The junction had 3 bases not matched to a gene; V was cut back by 4 bases and J by 1 base. The germline gives CDR1 SGHRS, CDR2 YFSETQ. CDR3 size: 14 residues. CDR3 sequence reads: CASSAGTSQETQYF. DNA for the CDR3: TGCGCCAGCAGCGCGGGGACTAGCCAAGAGACCCAGTACTTC.

The rearrangement uses TRBV24-1 and TRBJ2-1; 9 nucleotides match TRBD2. Germline CDR1 is KGHDR and CDR2 is SFDVKD. Trimming at V came to 5 bases and at J to 8 bases, leaving 9 bases not matched to a gene. The CDR3 spans 15 residues. This chain's CDR3 is CATSGGLAPTDEQFF. CDR3 sequence (DNA): TGTGCCACCAGTGGTGGACTAGCGCCTACGGATGAGCAGTTCTTC.

The CDR3 sequence is CASKPGGLDTQYF. CDR3 sequence (DNA): TGTGCCAGTAAACCAGGGGGCCTAGATACGCAGTATTTT. The chain joins TRBV19 to TRBJ2-3; TRBD1 aligns across 8 bases. The CDR3 totals 13 residues. The V gene's germline CDR1 is LNHDA and CDR2 SQIVND (reference sequence). V was pared by 7 bases and J by 5 bases, with 5 bases of the junction left unmatched.

The chain is built from TRBV11-2 and TRBJ1-2; D unclear. The CDR3 extends over 14 amino acids. The V and J ends lost 6 bases and 7 bases respectively, with 18 bases between them. Germline V gene data show CDR1 as SGHAT and CDR2 as FQNNGV. Written as DNA, the CDR3 is TGTGCCAGCAGTAGAACTGGGCAGAGTGCTGGCTACACCTTC. It codes for CASSRTGQSAGYTF.

V usage is TRBV6-5 and J usage is TRBJ1-2; a weak D match, TRBD1 (5 bases). The CDR3 totals 14 residues. Trimming stripped 8 bases from V and 0 bases from J, with 13 bases between. The V gene's germline CDR1 is MNHEY and CDR2 SVGAGI. CDR3 nucleotides: TGTGCCAGCGCGGGAGGGGAACCTAACTATGGCTACACCTTC. It is translated as CASAGGEPNYGYTF.

V and J are TRBV9 and TRBJ1-2; tentatively, D is TRBD1 (6 bases). Trimming stripped 1 base from V and 3 bases from J, with 13 bases between. The CDR3 runs to 15 residues. Germline V gives CDR1 SGDLS, CDR2 YYNGEE. CDR3 DNA: TGTGCCAGCAGCGTACCAGGACAGCTCGACTATGGCTACACCTTC. Amino acid sequence: CASSVPGQLDYGYTF.

The genes are TRBV2 and TRBJ2-5; 8 bases fit TRBD1. Germline assignment: CDR1 SNHLY and CDR2 FYNNEI. V lost 2 bases, J lost 4 bases, and 9 bases stayed unmatched. The CDR3 consists of 16 residues. The CDR3 here is CASSEFVQGARETQYF. DNA for the CDR3: TGTGCCAGCAGTGAATTTGTTCAGGGGGCGCGAGAGACCCAGTACTTC.

A note on this clone: Other DNA sequences within the sample encode an identical CDR3. The chain carries TRBV27 and TRBJ1-5; perhaps TRBD1 as D (5 bases). Per the germline V gene, CDR1 is MNHEY and CDR2 is SMNVEV (reference sequence). V was clipped by 5 bases and J by 4 bases, with 9 bases between them. The CDR3 is 13 residues long. The CDR3 spells CASSPRGNQPQHF. In DNA, the CDR3 is TGTGCCAGCAGTCCCCGGGGGAATCAGCCCCAGCATTTT.

A remark on this clone: One end of the junction does not line up with germline, which may come from a read error. V usage is TRBV6-6 and J usage is TRBJ2-2; TRBD2 is a possible D gene (5 bases). The CDR3 spans 16 residues. CDR1 and CDR2 from the germline V gene are MNHNY and SVGAGI (reference sequence). The CDR3 is CAISGGSETNTGELFF. The CDR3 DNA follows: TGTGCCATCAGTGGAGGCTCGGAAACCAACACCGGGGAGCTGTTTTTT.

V usage is TRBV10-2 and J usage is TRBJ1-1; no firm D call. CDR1 and CDR2 (germline): WSHSY, SAAADI. This CDR3 comprises 15 residues. Trimming pared 3 bases from V and 0 bases from J, leaving 11 bases between. The CDR3 loop is CASSDSSIMNTEAFF. Here the CDR3 DNA reads TGCGCCAGCAGTGATAGCAGCATCATGAACACTGAAGCTTTCTTT.

The J gene is TRBJ2-7, the V gene TRBV6-5, with TRBD2 as a possible D gene (5 bases). The V gene lost 5 bases and the J gene lost 0 bases, with 8 bases spanning the gap. CDR1 MNHEY and CDR2 SVGAGI come from the germline V gene. There are 13 residues in the CDR3. The CDR3 spells CASSPGDSYEQYF. The CDR3 coding sequence is TGTGCCAGCAGTCCCGGGGACTCCTACGAGCAGTACTTC.

The chain joins TRBV12-3 or TRBV12-4 to TRBJ2-7; D is ambiguous. The CDR3 covers 11 residues. Trimming took 1 base from V and 7 from J, leaving 5 bases between them. The CDR3 loop is CASSLGQEQYF. CDR3 DNA sequence: TGTGCCAGCAGTTTAGGGCAAGAGCAGTACTTC.

CDR3 DNA: TGCAGTGACAGGGAAGAAAGCACAGATACGCAGTATTTT. Its protein product is CSDREESTDTQYF. V and J are TRBV29-1 and TRBJ2-3; 7 bases are shared with TRBD1. Germline values: CDR1 SQVTM, CDR2 ANQGSEA. This CDR3 has 13 amino acids.

This sequence joins TRBV5-6 and TRBJ2-1; 14 bases map to TRBD2. V shed 4 bases and J 4 bases; nucleotides not matched to a gene: 10. From germline, CDR1 is SGHDT and CDR2 YYEEEE. The CDR3 has 18 residues. The CDR3 bases are TGTGCCAGCAGCCTTGGGACTAGCGGGAGTTGGCCGTACAATGAGCAGTTCTTC. Translated: CASSLGTSGSWPYNEQFF.

The chain couples TRBV24-1 to TRBJ2-3; D is possibly TRBD2 (7 bases). Germline values: CDR1 KGHDR, CDR2 SFDVKD. The V and J ends lost 4 bases and 1 base respectively, with 11 bases between them. This CDR3 has 15 amino acids. The CDR3 here is CATSEGGLGTDTQYF. The DNA for the CDR3 is TGTGCCACCAGTGAGGGGGGGCTTGGCACAGATACGCAGTATTTT.

The CDR3 bases are TGTGCCAGTAGTAGCGGACAGGGATTGACTGAAGCTTTCTTT. Protein product: CASSSGQGLTEAFF. J is TRBJ1-1 and V is TRBV19; 8 bases fit TRBD1. The CDR3 consists of 14 residues. Per the germline V gene, CDR1 is LNHDA and CDR2 is SQIVND (reference sequence). V shed 4 bases, J shed 5 bases, and the junction held 6 bases outside the gene matches.

This clone showed up just a few times. The genes are TRBV19 and TRBJ1-1; 7 bases agree with TRBD1. V lost 5 bases to trimming and J lost 10 bases; unmatched junction nucleotides: 7. Germline assignment: CDR1 LNHDA and CDR2 SQIVND (reference sequence). The CDR3 extends over 12 amino acids. CDR3 bases: TGTGCCAGTAGTGACCTAACAGGGGTAGCTTTCTTT. Its translation is CASSDLTGVAFF.

Note on this clone: One end of the junction fails to match germline, which may point to a read error. This chain connects TRBV5-1 to TRBJ1-2; D is perhaps TRBD1 (6 bases). The CDR3 totals 14 residues. Germline V CDR1 and CDR2: SGHRS, YFSETQ. CDR3 nucleotide sequence: TGCGCCAGCAGCACCCTTAGGGCAGGGGAAGTTCTCGCCTTC. This translates into CASSTLRAGEVLAF.

The rearrangement joins TRBV19 to TRBJ1-2, with TRBD1 matching 10 bases. This CDR3 comprises 17 residues. With 3 bases clipped from V and 4 bases from J, the junction kept 11 bases outside the gene matches. Germline V gene data show CDR1 as LNHDA and CDR2 as SQIVND (reference sequence). The CDR3 sequence: CASSMGQGNTLVYGYTF. The CDR3 DNA follows: TGTGCCAGTAGTATGGGACAGGGGAATACCCTCGTCTATGGCTACACCTTC.

This clone showed up just once. The rearrangement joins TRBV6-5 to TRBJ2-1; tentatively, D is TRBD1 (6 bases). Trimming shortened V by 4 bases and J by 9 bases, and 22 bases separated the two germline ends. This CDR3 comprises 16 residues. Germline V lookup: CDR1 MNHEY, CDR2 SVGAGI. This chain's CDR3 is CASSSYSTTGTREQFF. CDR3 DNA: TGTGCCAGCAGTTCTTACTCGACAACCGGGACACGTGAGCAGTTCTTC.

J is TRBJ2-1 and V is TRBV7-2, with 11 bases identical to TRBD2. CDR1 and CDR2 from the germline V gene are SGHTA and FQGNSA. The CDR3 loop spans 19 amino acids. Trimming cost V 5 bases and J 9 bases; bases outside gene matches: 21. The DNA for the CDR3 is TGTGCCAGCAGCCCAAGACTTAGATTAGCGGGGGGGCTTTTCATTGAGCAGTTCTTC. It specifies CASSPRLRLAGGLFIEQFF. Full variable domain (outside the CDR3, taken from reference TRBV7-2 and TRBJ2-1): GAGVSQSPSNKVTEKGKDVELRCDPISGHTALYWYRQSLGQGLEFLIYFQGNSAPDKSGLPSDRFSAERTGGSVSTLTIQRTQQEDSAVYLCASSPRLRLAGGLFIEQFFGPGTRLTVL.

As for this clone: The junction shows a germline mismatch at one end, possibly a read error. The V and J genes are TRBV5-1 and TRBJ1-1; the match to TRBD1 covers 7 bases. Germline V CDR1 and CDR2: SGHRS, YFSETQ. The CDR3 loop spans 16 amino acids. CDR3 region: CASSLEGGPEYTEAFF. The CDR3 coding sequence is TGCGCCAGCAGCTTGGAAGGGGGCCCAGAATACACGGAAGCTTTCTTT.

The V call is TRBV15, the J call TRBJ2-2; 9 bases are a match to TRBD1. J was trimmed by 4 bases and V by 5 bases; bases with no gene match: 5. Germline V CDR1 and CDR2: LNHNV, YYDKDF (reference sequence). The CDR3 extends over 15 amino acids. The DNA for the CDR3 is TGTGCCACCAGCGGGACAGGGTGGGTCACCGGGGAGCTGTTTTTT. It is translated as CATSGTGWVTGELFF.

The chain joins TRBV6-5 to TRBJ1-5; D call uncertain. The length of the CDR3 is 13 residues. The germline V gene has CDR1 MNHEY and CDR2 SVGAGI. The V end was cut by 9 bases, the J end by 4 bases, with 13 bases between. CDR3 protein: CASTAGGNQPQHF. The CDR3 region has the DNA TGTGCCAGTACAGCAGGAGGGAATCAGCCCCAGCATTTT.

CDR3 in amino acids: CASRDRTAVGYNSPLHF. In DNA, the CDR3 is TGTGCCAGCAGGGATCGCACGGCCGTCGGGTATAATTCACCCCTCCACTTT. J is TRBJ1-6 and V is TRBV2; D is undetermined. Germline CDR1 SNHLY, CDR2 FYNNEI. V lost 6 bases and J 4 bases, leaving 19 bases between the germline ends. The CDR3 sequence is 17 residues long.